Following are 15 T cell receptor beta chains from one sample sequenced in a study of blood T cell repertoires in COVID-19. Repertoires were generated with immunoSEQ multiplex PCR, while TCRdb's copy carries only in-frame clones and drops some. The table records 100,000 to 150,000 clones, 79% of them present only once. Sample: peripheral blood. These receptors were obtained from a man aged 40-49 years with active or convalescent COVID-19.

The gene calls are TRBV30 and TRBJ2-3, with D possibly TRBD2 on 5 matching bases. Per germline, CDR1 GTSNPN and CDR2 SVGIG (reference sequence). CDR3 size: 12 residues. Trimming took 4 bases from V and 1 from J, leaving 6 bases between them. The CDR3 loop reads CAWTEGTDTQYF. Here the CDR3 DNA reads TGTGCCTGGACGGAGGGCACAGATACGCAGTATTTT.

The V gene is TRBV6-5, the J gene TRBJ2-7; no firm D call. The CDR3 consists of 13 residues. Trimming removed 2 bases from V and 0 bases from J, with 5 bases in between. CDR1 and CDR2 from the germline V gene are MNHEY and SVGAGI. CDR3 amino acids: CASSYGISYEQYF. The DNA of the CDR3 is TGTGCCAGCAGTTACGGCATCTCCTACGAGCAGTACTTC.

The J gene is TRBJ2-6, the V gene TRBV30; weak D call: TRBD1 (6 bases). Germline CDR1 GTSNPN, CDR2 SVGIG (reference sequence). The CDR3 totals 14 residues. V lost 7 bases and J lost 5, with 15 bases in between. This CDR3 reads CASFRRDRANVLTF. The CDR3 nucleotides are TGTGCCTCCTTTCGCCGGGACAGGGCCAACGTCCTGACTTTC.

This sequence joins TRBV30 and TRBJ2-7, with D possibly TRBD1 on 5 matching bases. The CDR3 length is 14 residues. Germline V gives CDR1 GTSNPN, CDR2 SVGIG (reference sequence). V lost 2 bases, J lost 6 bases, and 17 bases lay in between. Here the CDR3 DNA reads TGTGCCTGGAGTAAAAGGGGTAGTATTGGCGAGCAGTACTTC. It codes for CAWSKRGSIGEQYF.

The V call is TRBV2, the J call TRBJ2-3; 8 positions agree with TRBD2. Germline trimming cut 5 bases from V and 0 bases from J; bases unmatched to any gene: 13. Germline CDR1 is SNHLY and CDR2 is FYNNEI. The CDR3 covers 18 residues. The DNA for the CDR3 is TGTGCCAGCAGTTTTTCCACCTTAGCGGGGACTAGCACAGATACGCAGTATTTT. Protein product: CASSFSTLAGTSTDTQYF.

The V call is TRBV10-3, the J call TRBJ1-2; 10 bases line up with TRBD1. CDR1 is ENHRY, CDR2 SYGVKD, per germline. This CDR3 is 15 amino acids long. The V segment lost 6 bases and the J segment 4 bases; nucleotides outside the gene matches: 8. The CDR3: CAISLQGTGVYGYTF. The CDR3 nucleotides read TGTGCCATCAGCCTTCAAGGGACAGGGGTCTATGGCTACACCTTC.

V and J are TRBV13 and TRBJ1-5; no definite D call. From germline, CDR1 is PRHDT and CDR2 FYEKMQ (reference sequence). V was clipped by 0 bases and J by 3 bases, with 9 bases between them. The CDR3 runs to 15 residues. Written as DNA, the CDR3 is TGTGCCAGCAGCTTAGGGACTACCGCCAATCAGCCCCAGCATTTT. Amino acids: CASSLGTTANQPQHF.

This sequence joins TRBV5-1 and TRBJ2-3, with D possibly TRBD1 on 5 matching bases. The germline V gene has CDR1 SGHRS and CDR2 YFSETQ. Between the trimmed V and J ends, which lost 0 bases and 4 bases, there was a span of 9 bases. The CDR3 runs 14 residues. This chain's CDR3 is CASSLGTPPDTQYF. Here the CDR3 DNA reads TGCGCCAGCAGCTTGGGGACACCGCCAGATACGCAGTATTTT.

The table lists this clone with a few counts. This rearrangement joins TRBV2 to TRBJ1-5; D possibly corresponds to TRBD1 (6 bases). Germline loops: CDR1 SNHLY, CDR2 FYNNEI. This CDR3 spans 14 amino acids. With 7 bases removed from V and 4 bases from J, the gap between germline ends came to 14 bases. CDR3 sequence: CASTPGQLNQPQHF. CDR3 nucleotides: TGTGCCAGCACTCCCGGACAGCTTAATCAGCCCCAGCATTTT.

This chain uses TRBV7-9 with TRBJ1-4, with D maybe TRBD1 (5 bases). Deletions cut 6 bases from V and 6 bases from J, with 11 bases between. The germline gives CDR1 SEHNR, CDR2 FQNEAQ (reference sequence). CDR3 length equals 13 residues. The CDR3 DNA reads TGTGCCAGCAGTGCCGGGGGGGATGAAAAACTGTTTTTT. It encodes CASSAGGDEKLFF.

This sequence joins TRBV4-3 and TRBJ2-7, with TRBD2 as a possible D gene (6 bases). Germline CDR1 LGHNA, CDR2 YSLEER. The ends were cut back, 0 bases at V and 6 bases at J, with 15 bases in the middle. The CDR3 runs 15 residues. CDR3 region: CASSQDLTAGREQYF. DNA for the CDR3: TGCGCCAGCAGCCAAGATTTGACAGCGGGCCGCGAGCAGTACTTC.

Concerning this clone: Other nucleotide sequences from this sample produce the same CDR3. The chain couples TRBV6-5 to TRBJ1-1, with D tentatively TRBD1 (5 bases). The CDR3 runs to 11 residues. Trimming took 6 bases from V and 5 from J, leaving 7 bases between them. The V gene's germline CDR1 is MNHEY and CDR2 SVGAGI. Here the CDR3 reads CASRGGTEAFF. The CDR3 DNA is TGTGCCAGCAGGGGGGGGACTGAAGCTTTCTTT.

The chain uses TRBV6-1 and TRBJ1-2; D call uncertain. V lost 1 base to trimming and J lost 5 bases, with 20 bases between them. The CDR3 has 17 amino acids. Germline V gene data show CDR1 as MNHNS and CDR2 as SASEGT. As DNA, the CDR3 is TGTGCCAGCAGTGAAGGTCCTGCGATAGAGGGCCCTTATGGCTACACCTTC. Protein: CASSEGPAIEGPYGYTF.

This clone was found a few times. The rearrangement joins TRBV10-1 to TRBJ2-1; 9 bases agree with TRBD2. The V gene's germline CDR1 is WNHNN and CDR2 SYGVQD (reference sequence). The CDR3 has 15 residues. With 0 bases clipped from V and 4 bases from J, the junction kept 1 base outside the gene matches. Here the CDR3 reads CASSESAGGYNEQFF. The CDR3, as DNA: TGCGCCAGCAGTGAGTCTGCGGGAGGGTACAATGAGCAGTTCTTC.

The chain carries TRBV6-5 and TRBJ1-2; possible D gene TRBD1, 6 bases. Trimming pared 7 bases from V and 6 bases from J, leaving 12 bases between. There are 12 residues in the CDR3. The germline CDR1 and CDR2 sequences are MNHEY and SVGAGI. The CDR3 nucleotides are TGTGCCAGCATTCGGGGGGCGAATGGCTACACCTTC. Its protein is CASIRGANGYTF.